A selection of T cell receptor beta chains follows, all from one sample in a study of cytomegalovirus exposure and HLA in healthy donors. Sequenced by immunoSEQ multiplex PCR; TCRdb stores in-frame clones only, minus some. The top ten clones hold about 2.9% of a sample with about 150,000 clones, 76% of them seen once. The sequenced sample was PBMCs. The receptors shown here come from a middle-aged man in good health and CMV-seronegative. CDR3s leave out the opening cysteine and the closing phenylalanine or tryptophan.

v_call,j_call,cdr3_aa
TRBV5-1,TRBJ2-3,ASSYGLAGGLDTQY
TRBV2,TRBJ2-3,ASSGTGGGFADTQY
TRBV7-9,TRBJ2-1,ASSAPGGRWRSAYNEQF
TRBV5-1,TRBJ2-7,VSSLAGRAPYEQY
TRBV19,TRBJ2-7,ASSYSGQGSYEQY
TRBV2,TRBJ1-4,ASSGRKEYNEKLF
TRBV5-6,TRBJ2-5,ASSLAGRVEETQY
TRBV6-1,TRBJ2-5,ASSESPEVSQY
TRBV7-6,TRBJ2-5,ASSLFVAGERGETQY
TRBV9,TRBJ2-1,ASSLSSYNEQF
TRBV14,TRBJ2-3,ASSPGWADTQY
TRBV5-1,TRBJ1-1,ASSSRLTGATEAF
TRBV19,TRBJ1-1,ASRGVAGRAEAF
TRBV28,TRBJ2-3,ASSPRLAGESDTQY
TRBV2,TRBJ2-7,ASSPPRGDSSAEQY
TRBV5-1,TRBJ2-3,ASSFGASGSRDTQY
TRBV7-2,TRBJ2-5,ASSYRDETQY
TRBV7-5,TRBJ2-4,ARSLQGLKLAKNIQY
TRBV4-1,TRBJ2-7,ASSQGVVPGQAPGYEQY
TRBV10-2,TRBJ2-1,ASSYTVEQF
TRBV7-9,TRBJ2-7,ASSHRGTYEQY
TRBV6-6,TRBJ1-5,ASSTQGAQQPQH
TRBV10-2,TRBJ2-5,ASSVPSGAQETQY
TRBV11-2,TRBJ2-1,ASSLGTSGLGDEQF
TRBV10-3,TRBJ1-6,AISEPLLGSPLH
TRBV6-5,TRBJ1-1,ASSYGGDTEAF
TRBV7-2,TRBJ1-1,ASSLAGGDAAF
TRBV5-6,TRBJ1-2,ASSAQGHGYT
TRBV25-1,TRBJ2-1,ASRLQGGNEQF
TRBV6-6,TRBJ2-5,ASNQAGRYLKTQY
TRBV6-5,TRBJ2-7,ASSVLAGAYEQY
TRBV5-4,TRBJ2-7,ASNPPGRSYEQY
TRBV5-4,TRBJ2-2,ASSFGAGVNTGELF